A selection of T cell receptor beta chains follows, all from one sample in a study of blood T cell repertoires in COVID-19. Produced via immunoSEQ multiplex PCR; TCRdb's table is partial and in-frame only. The data contain about 120,000 clones, 85% of them singletons. Sequencing was carried out using peripheral blood. The receptors here all came from a man of 80 years or more with acute or convalescent COVID-19. CDR3s include the opening cysteine and the closing phenylalanine or tryptophan. A D gene is named only where the DNA matches it firmly. Some rows mark clone size as missing; the rest say once, few, many or name a class of expanded clone.

-,TRBV7-2,-,TRBJ1-2,TGTGCCAGCAGCTTAGCTGGGGGGTGGAACTATGGCTACACCTTC,CASSLAGGWNYGYTF
-,TRBV11-2,-,TRBJ2-1,TGTGCCAGCAGCCCTGAGCGGCGGGGGACATACAATGAGCAGTTCTTC,CASSPERRGTYNEQFF
-,TRBV9,-,TRBJ1-1,TGTGCCAGCAGTCAGGGAGGCACTGAAGCTTTCTTT,CASSQGGTEAFF
-,TRBV5-1,-,TRBJ2-6,TGCGCCAGCAGCTTGGCGGGGGCTGGGGCCAACGTCCTGACTTTC,CASSLAGAGANVLTF
-,TRBV6-5,TRBD1,TRBJ1-5,TGTGCCAGCCACCCAGGGGGAAGTCAGCCCCAGCATTTT,CASHPGGSQPQHF
few,TRBV6-5,TRBD1,TRBJ2-7,TGTGCCAGCAGTTACGATAACAGGGGGACCTACGAGCAGTACTTC,CASSYDNRGTYEQYF
-,TRBV10-3,-,TRBJ2-2,TGTGCCATCAGTGGAGGGGGGAACACCGGGGAGCTGTTTTTT,CAISGGGNTGELFF
-,TRBV10-1,-,TRBJ1-5,TGCGCCAGCAGTGAGGGGGCCGTCGGGCAGCCCCAGCATTTT,CASSEGAVGQPQHF
-,TRBV9,-,TRBJ1-1,TGTGCCAGCAGCGGAGACCGCTACAGCACATCAGCTTTCTTT,CASSGDRYSTSAFF
-,TRBV14,-,TRBJ1-1,TGTGCCAGCAGCCAAGATCTAGGGGCGATTGGCACTGAAGCTTTCTTT,CASSQDLGAIGTEAFF
-,TRBV12-3/TRBV12-4,TRBD1,TRBJ1-2,TGTGCCAGCAGTTTGGGACAGGGATATGGCTACACCTTC,CASSLGQGYGYTF
-,TRBV28,TRBD1,TRBJ1-2,TGTGCCAGCTATACAGGGGTTGTTGACTATGGCTACACCTTC,CASYTGVVDYGYTF
-,TRBV9,-,TRBJ2-7,TGTGCCAGCAGCGTAGCGGCAGGGGATGGCTCCTACGAGCAGTACTTC,CASSVAAGDGSYEQYF
few,TRBV19,-,TRBJ2-7,TGTGCCAGTAATCGACAGTTAAGCTCCTACGAGCAGTACTTC,CASNRQLSSYEQYF
-,TRBV7-2,TRBD2,TRBJ2-7,TGTGCCAGCAGCGAACTAGCGGGAGTCGGGGAGCAGTACTTC,CASSELAGVGEQYF
few,TRBV6-6,TRBD2,TRBJ2-3,TGTGCCAGCTTAGCGGGGTTCACAGATACGCAGTATTTT,CASLAGFTDTQYF
-,TRBV7-2,-,TRBJ2-1,TGTGCCACCCGAGGTCTCGCGGGCGAGCAGTTCTTC,CATRGLAGEQFF
-,TRBV30,-,TRBJ1-3,TGTGCCTGGGCCGGCGGGGCCACCGGCAGAAACACCATATATTTT,CAWAGGATGRNTIYF
few,TRBV7-3,-,TRBJ2-2,TGTGCCAGCAGCCCACAGGGTAACACCGGGGAGCTGTTTTTT,CASSPQGNTGELFF
-,TRBV29-1,-,TRBJ2-2,TGCAGCGTTGAAGATAGAACAGGGAGCTCCGGGGAGCTGTTTTTT,CSVEDRTGSSGELFF
-,TRBV19,TRBD1,TRBJ1-5,TGTGCCAGTAGTAGTCCCCTGACAGGGCGGGGTCAGCCCCAGCATTTT,CASSSPLTGRGQPQHF
-,TRBV10-3,-,TRBJ1-2,TGTGCCATCAGTTTAGGGGAGGTAGGGTATGGCTACACCTTC,CAISLGEVGYGYTF
-,TRBV6-5,TRBD1,TRBJ1-2,TGTGCCAGCAGGAAACCGGGACAGGGTTCCTATGGCTACACCTTC,CASRKPGQGSYGYTF
once,TRBV21-1,-,TRBJ2-7,TGTGCCAGCAGCATTTTGACAGGGGGCTACGAGCAGTACTTC,CASSILTGGYEQYF
-,TRBV10-3,-,TRBJ2-1,TGTGCCATCAGTGTCTTGGCCAATGAGCAGTTCTTC,CAISVLANEQFF
once,TRBV7-2,-,TRBJ2-1,TGTGCCAGCAGCTCTCAGGGGCGGAATGAGCAGTTCTTC,CASSSQGRNEQFF
-,TRBV7-8,-,TRBJ2-2,TGTGCCAGCAGCTCCGGACTGTTCGGGGAGCTGTTTTTT,CASSSGLFGELFF
-,TRBV6-7,TRBD1,TRBJ2-5,TGTGCCAGCAGTTACCCGGGACAGGGTCAAGAGACCCAGTACTTC,CASSYPGQGQETQYF
-,TRBV7-8,TRBD1,TRBJ2-7,TGTGCCAGCAGCCAGGGACAGGGGGCGGCCTACGAGCAGTACTTC,CASSQGQGAAYEQYF
-,TRBV9,-,TRBJ2-5,TGTGCCAGCAGCGTAGAGCAGGCCAACCAAGAGACCCAGTACTTC,CASSVEQANQETQYF
few,TRBV10-3,TRBD2,TRBJ2-7,TGTGCCATCACACCGAGCGGGGAGATCTACGAGCAGTACTTC,CAITPSGEIYEQYF
once,TRBV28,TRBD2,TRBJ2-3,TGTGCCAGCAGTTCATCTAGGACTAGCGGGAGTAAAAAAGATACGCAGTATTTT,CASSSSRTSGSKKDTQYF
-,TRBV5-1,TRBD1,TRBJ1-1,TGCGCCAGCAGACCCGGGACAGGGAACACTGAAGCTTTCTTT,CASRPGTGNTEAFF
once,TRBV2,-,TRBJ1-6,TGTGCCTCCGAGAGGGTACGTGAATCACCCCTCCACTTT,CASERVRESPLHF
-,TRBV19,-,TRBJ2-4,TGTGCCAGTATGAACGTGGGAGACAAAAACATTCAGTACTTC,CASMNVGDKNIQYF
once,TRBV18,-,TRBJ1-1,TGTGCCACCGCGGGGGTCATGAACACTGAAGCTTTCTTT,CATAGVMNTEAFF
-,TRBV25-1,TRBD1,TRBJ2-7,TGTGCCAGCAGTACCCCCGGGACAGGTACCTACGAGCAGTACTTC,CASSTPGTGTYEQYF
-,TRBV6-1,TRBD1,TRBJ1-2,TGTGCCAGCAGTGAAGCAGACAGGGCCGGATTAGACTACACCTTC,CASSEADRAGLDYTF
-,TRBV27,-,TRBJ1-6,TGTGCCAGCAGTTTATTTCCAGGGTCAGGGTCACCCCTCCACTTT,CASSLFPGSGSPLHF
-,TRBV19,TRBD1,TRBJ2-7,TGTGCCAGTAGTCCGCCGGACAGGGGAGGCACCTACGAGCAGTACTTC,CASSPPDRGGTYEQYF
-,TRBV19,-,TRBJ1-6,TGTGCCAGTAGACCGGACAGCTCCTATAATTCACCCCTCCACTTT,CASRPDSSYNSPLHF
-,TRBV29-1,-,TRBJ1-1,TGCAGCGTTGCCATCCAGGGTGGGGACACTGAAGCTTTCTTT,CSVAIQGGDTEAFF
-,TRBV5-1,-,TRBJ1-2,TGCGCCAGCAGCAACGGACAAAGAAACTATGGCTACACCTTC,CASSNGQRNYGYTF
-,TRBV12-3/TRBV12-4,TRBD2,TRBJ2-1,TGTGCCAGCAGTTTTACTAGCGGGAATGAGCAGTTCTTC,CASSFTSGNEQFF
-,TRBV18,-,TRBJ1-1,TGTGCCAGCTCCCGGGAGGTCTCTGAAGCTTTCTTT,CASSREVSEAFF
-,TRBV6-5,TRBD1,TRBJ2-5,TGTGCCAGCAGGACCGGGACAGGGGGCATGGAGACCCAGTACTTC,CASRTGTGGMETQYF
-,TRBV5-5,-,TRBJ1-5,TGTGCCAGCAGCTTGGACAGAGCAGAGGGGCCCCAGCATTTT,CASSLDRAEGPQHF
-,TRBV5-1,-,TRBJ1-1,TGCGCCAGCAGCTTGACCGGCGGAAACACTGAAGCTTTCTTT,CASSLTGGNTEAFF
-,TRBV4-1,-,TRBJ1-2,TGCGCCAGCAGCCCCCAGGGCCTTATCGGGGGCTACACCTTC,CASSPQGLIGGYTF
-,TRBV20-1,TRBD2,TRBJ2-1,TGCAGTGCTAGTGTGTCGGCGGGAGTCGCGAACAATGAGCAGTTCTTC,CSASVSAGVANNEQFF
-,TRBV6-5,TRBD2,TRBJ2-7,TGTGCCAGCAGAACCGGGACTAGCAACGAGCAGTACTTC,CASRTGTSNEQYF
-,TRBV28,-,TRBJ1-6,TGTGCCAGCAGGCCCAAACAGGGCTCGAATTCACCCCTCCACTTT,CASRPKQGSNSPLHF
-,TRBV7-3,-,TRBJ2-7,TGTGCCAGCAGCTTAAATGCGGGAAACGAGCAGTACTTC,CASSLNAGNEQYF
-,TRBV3-1/TRBV3-2,TRBD2,TRBJ2-2,TGTGCCAGCAGCCGCTCCGGGACTACCTACACCGGGGAGCTGTTTTTT,CASSRSGTTYTGELFF